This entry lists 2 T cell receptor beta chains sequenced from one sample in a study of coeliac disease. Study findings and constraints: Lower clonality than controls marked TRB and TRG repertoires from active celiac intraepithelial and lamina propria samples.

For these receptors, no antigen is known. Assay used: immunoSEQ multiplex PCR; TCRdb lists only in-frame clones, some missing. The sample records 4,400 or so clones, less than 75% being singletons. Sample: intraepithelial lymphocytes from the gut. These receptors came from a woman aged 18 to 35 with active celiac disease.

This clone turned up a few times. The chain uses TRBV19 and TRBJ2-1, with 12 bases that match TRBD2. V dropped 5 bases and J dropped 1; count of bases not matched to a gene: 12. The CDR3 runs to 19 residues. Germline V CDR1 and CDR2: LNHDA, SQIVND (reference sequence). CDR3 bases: TGTGCCAGTAGTGCTGGTTCGGCTAGCGGGGGGGCATCCTACAATGAGCAGTTCTTC. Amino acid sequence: CASSAGSASGGASYNEQFF.

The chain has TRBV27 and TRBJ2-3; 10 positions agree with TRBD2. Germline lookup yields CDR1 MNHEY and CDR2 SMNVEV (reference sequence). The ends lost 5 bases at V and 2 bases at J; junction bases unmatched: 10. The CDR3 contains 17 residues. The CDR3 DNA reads TGTGCCAGCAGTCCATCCCTAGCGGGGGATCACACAGATACGCAGTATTTT. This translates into CASSPSLAGDHTDTQYF.